This TCR beta chain was identified in a study of identifying expanded T cells in peripheral blood. The V gene end was trimmed by 6 bases and the J gene end by 0 bases; junction bases not matched to a gene: 5. Germline V lookup: CDR1 MNHNS, CDR2 SASEGT. CDR3 length: 15 amino acids. Sequencing was performed with immunoSEQ multiplex PCR; in TCRdb, only in-frame clones are kept and a portion is missing. Altogether roughly 78,000 clones are present, 85% to 90% being singletons, with the ten largest covering more than 2.5%. This clonotype was obtained from a person aged 18 to 70 in good health. The V and J genes are TRBV6-1 and TRBJ1-3; 7 nucleotides agree with TRBD1. The source material was blood. CDR3 amino acids: CASRPDRASGNTIYF. The CDR3 nucleotides read TGTGCCAGCAGACCCGACAGGGCCTCTGGAAACACCATATATTTT.